This T cell receptor beta chain is drawn from a study of T cells in Graves' hyperthyroidism and ophthalmopathy. Amplification targeted TCR beta CDR3 regions from RNA transcripts. The TCR CDR3 first-round RT-PCR relied on the HTBI primer set. TCRdb called the multiplex PCR reads again in MiXCR, with one record for every CDR3 protein. This table has hundreds of thousands of distinct CDR3 sequences, 15% to 20% appearing once. Ten or more counts support this clonotype. V lost 5 bases and J 5 bases, leaving 19 bases between the germline ends. This CDR3 has 15 residues. Germline loops: CDR1 DFQATT, CDR2 SNEGSKA (reference sequence). Newly diagnosed hyperthyroidism, duration under 2 months, in patients aged 18 to 65.

V gene TRBV20-1 combines with J gene TRBJ1-5, with D unresolved. Sequenced material: blood. The receptor was derived from a woman under 30 with Graves' hyperthyroidism. CDR3 sequence: CSAPNFVRGDQPQHF. The CDR3 DNA sequence: TGCAGTGCTCCCAACTTCGTTCGGGGTGATCAGCCCCAGCATTTT.